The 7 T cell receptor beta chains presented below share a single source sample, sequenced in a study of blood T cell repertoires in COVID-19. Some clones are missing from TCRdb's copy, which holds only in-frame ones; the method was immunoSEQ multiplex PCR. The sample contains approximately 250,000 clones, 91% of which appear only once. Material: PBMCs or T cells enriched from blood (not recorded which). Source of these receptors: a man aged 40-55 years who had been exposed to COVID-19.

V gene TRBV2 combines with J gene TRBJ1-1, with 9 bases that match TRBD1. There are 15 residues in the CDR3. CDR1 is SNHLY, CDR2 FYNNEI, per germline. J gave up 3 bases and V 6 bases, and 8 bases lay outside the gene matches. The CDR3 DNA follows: TGTGCCAGCAGGAAATTACAGGGGGCCTACACTGAAGCTTTCTTT. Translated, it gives CASRKLQGAYTEAFF.

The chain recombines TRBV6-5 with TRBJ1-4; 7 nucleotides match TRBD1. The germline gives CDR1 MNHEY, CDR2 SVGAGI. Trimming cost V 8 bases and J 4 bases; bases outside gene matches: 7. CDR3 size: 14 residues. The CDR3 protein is CASADRAGNEKLFF. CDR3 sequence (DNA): TGTGCCAGCGCAGACAGGGCGGGTAATGAAAAACTGTTTTTT.

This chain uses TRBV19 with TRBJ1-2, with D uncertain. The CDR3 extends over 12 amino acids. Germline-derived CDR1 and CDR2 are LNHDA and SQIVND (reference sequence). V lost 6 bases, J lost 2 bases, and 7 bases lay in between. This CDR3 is CASRAANYGYTF. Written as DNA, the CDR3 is TGTGCCAGTAGGGCAGCGAACTATGGCTACACCTTC.

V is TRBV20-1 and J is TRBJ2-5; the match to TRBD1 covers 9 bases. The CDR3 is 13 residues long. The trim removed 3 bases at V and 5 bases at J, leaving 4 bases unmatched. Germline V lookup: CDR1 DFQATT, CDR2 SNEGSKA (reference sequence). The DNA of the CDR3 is TGCAGTGCTAGTCGGGACAGGGTGGAGACCCAGTACTTC. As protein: CSASRDRVETQYF.

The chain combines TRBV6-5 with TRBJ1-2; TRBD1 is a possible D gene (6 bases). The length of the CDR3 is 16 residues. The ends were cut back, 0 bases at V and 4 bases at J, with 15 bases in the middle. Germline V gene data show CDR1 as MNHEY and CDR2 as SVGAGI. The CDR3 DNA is TGTGCCAGCAGTTACTCCTCGGGGGGCCTGGGCTATGGCTACACCTTC. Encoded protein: CASSYSSGGLGYGYTF.

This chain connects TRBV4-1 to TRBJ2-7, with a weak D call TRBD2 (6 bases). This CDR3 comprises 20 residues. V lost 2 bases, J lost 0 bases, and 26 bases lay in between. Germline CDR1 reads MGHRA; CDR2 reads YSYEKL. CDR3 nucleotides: TGCGCCAGCAGCCAAAACGTCTTTAATCATGGCGGGAAAACCTCCTACGAGCAGTACTTC. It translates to CASSQNVFNHGGKTSYEQYF.

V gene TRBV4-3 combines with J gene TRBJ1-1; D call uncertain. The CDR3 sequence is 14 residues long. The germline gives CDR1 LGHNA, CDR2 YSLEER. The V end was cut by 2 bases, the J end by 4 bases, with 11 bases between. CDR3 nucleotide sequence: TGCGCCAGCAGCCAACTCGGGAAGGGCACTGAAGCTTTCTTT. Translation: CASSQLGKGTEAFF.